This record concerns one T cell receptor beta chain sequence. This clonotype was recorded many times. The clone's antigen remains unknown. It has no much larger one-base neighbor in the sample; base qualities were not kept. The data were taken from a study of identical twins (dated by TCRdb to 2016 to 2018). Study-level background: The study deep-sequenced TCR alpha and beta repertoires from monozygotic twins, unrelated adults of various ages and cord blood to test whether fetal clonotypes persist. Replicate twin experiments were performed at different times using different library preparation protocols to rule out contamination. Overall study results and their limits: In monozygotic twins, recombination models systematically underestimated out-of-frame TCR alpha sharing, but the models matched the sharing seen between unrelated individuals. Compared with coincidental sharing between unrelated individuals, an excess of low generation-probability sequences was observed among out-of-frame TCR alpha sequences shared between twins. Fewer insertions were carried by abundant cord blood beta clonotypes; a weaker similar trend was observed in young adult naive repertoires, while no such trend was observed in memory repertoires. Conclusions relied on cross-sectional statistical analysis, since the same donors could not be followed over many years. Invariant T cells such as MAIT and iNKT could partly confound zero-insertion analyses, though diverse VJ usage argued against this for most clonotypes. The excess sharing between twins in beta out-of-frame sequences was weaker because fewer shared sequences reduced the signal-to-noise ratio.

Only healthy Caucasian donors were included. Three pairs of female monozygotic twins, all aged roughly 18 to 29 years, made up the twin cohort. Miltenyi CD45RO+ enrichment and human naive T-cell isolation kits were used to isolate memory (CD45RO+) and naive T cells from PBMC. Libraries were prepared through 5' RACE. The listed sequencing device is Illumina HiSeq 2000. A universal primer binding site was added through template switching, and the final cDNA carried a unique molecular identifier so that TCR cDNA molecules could be counted accurately. Specific primers in the conserved constant-segment region were used to synthesize first-strand cDNA for TCR alpha and beta chains. To control for contamination, every cDNA library was double barcoded, receiving both a SMART-Mk sample barcode and Illumina barcodes. Two successive PCR steps introduced TruSeq adapter sequences along with Illumina sample barcodes. The Illumina HiSeq platform was used with custom primers to sequence TCR alpha and beta cDNA libraries. From the authors' description of their analysis: Raw reads were processed with MiGEC to extract unique molecular identifiers, and MiXCR was used to determine CDR3 positions. Recombination models were inferred per individual with the repgenHMM and IGoR tools using an EM algorithm. The analysis of shared clonotypes was done with the tcR package in R, with sharing normalized by the product of cloneset sizes. Out-of-frame nonproductive sequences were analyzed to study raw recombination free of thymic and clonal selection effects. TCRdb reworked the public reads: Q25 trimming with fastp, MiXCR clone assembly, productive beta chains retained. Rows are unified per CDR3 protein, each entry keeping the most common DNA and genes. TCRdb, rather than the study authors, made the V and J calls. The sample has fewer than 250,000 distinct CDR3 sequences on record, more than 6.5% of them singletons. The top ten constitute more than 1.5% of the sample.

The same data also contributed to another study, on yellow fever vaccine responses in identical twins. The second study also describes: According to the authors, in identical twins the way T cells responded to vaccination appeared partly convergent and partly personalized. Focusing on identical twins, the study followed the T cell clones that responded to the vaccine, and did so with precision.

The specimen sequenced was memory (CD45RO+) T cells sorted from blood. This specimen's cell subset or site label, interpreted: CD45RO+ enriched T cells. The source is a woman between 18 and 29 years old in good health.

The CDR3 reads as follows: CASSSGSIRNEQFF. The DNA sequence is TGCGCCAGCAGCTCAGGATCTATTCGGAATGAGCAGTTCTTC. Here the chain combines TRBV5-1 and TRBJ2-1; the D segment cannot be called with confidence. The CDR3 starts with the cysteine, ends with the phenylalanine, and has 14 residues. Kept here is only the CDR3 DNA, which spans 42 bases and is read in frame from base 1. V was cut back by 3 bases and J by 7 bases, leaving a gap of 14 bases between them. The germline V gene provides CDR1 SGHRS and CDR2 YFSETQ.